The rows below give T cell receptor beta chains drawn from one sample of a study of blood T cell repertoires in COVID-19. Sequencing was performed with immunoSEQ multiplex PCR; in TCRdb, only in-frame clones are kept and a portion is missing. Of roughly 39,000 clones in the sample, 75% to 90% are singletons; the top ten hold around 8.3%. Sample: peripheral blood. The receptors derive from a man aged 25 to 45 with active or convalescent COVID-19. Both conserved end residues are part of each CDR3. D genes are given only for firm matches. Size tells how often a clone was seen (once, few, many) or the class of an expanded clone, and some rows leave it out.

V: TRBV24-1; size: .; J: TRBJ1-2; D: TRBD1; DNA: TGTGCCACCAGTGATTCCGCAGGGGGAAACTATGGCTACACCTTC; CDR3: CATSDSAGGNYGYTF
V: TRBV7-7; size: .; J: TRBJ2-1; D: TRBD2; DNA: TGTGCTAGCAGCCCCTTTACTAGCGGGACCTCCTACAATGAGCAGTTCTTC; CDR3: CASSPFTSGTSYNEQFF
V: TRBV6-4; size: .; J: TRBJ2-1; D: TRBD2; DNA: TGTGCCAGCAGTCAAGGGACTAGCGATACTTCTAATGAGCAGTTCTTC; CDR3: CASSQGTSDTSNEQFF
V: TRBV9; size: .; J: TRBJ2-2; D: .; DNA: TGTGCCAGCAGCGTAGCGATAGTGGACACCGGGGAGCTGTTTTTT; CDR3: CASSVAIVDTGELFF
V: TRBV6-5; size: .; J: TRBJ1-5; D: .; DNA: TGTGCCAGCAGTTACACAGGGCAGGGCCAGCCCCAGCATTTT; CDR3: CASSYTGQGQPQHF
V: TRBV19; size: .; J: TRBJ1-1; D: TRBD1; DNA: TGTGCCAGTAGTATATACAGGGGGCCGGGTGAAGCTTTCTTT; CDR3: CASSIYRGPGEAFF
V: TRBV2; size: once; J: TRBJ1-5; D: .; DNA: TGTGCCAGCAGCCCTGGGGAGGGCGTAATCCAGCCCCAGCATTTT; CDR3: CASSPGEGVIQPQHF
V: TRBV19; size: .; J: TRBJ2-3; D: .; DNA: TGTGCCAGTAGTATAGGGAGGGGGGGCGGTAGCACAGATACGCAGTATTTT; CDR3: CASSIGRGGGSTDTQYF
V: TRBV6-4; size: few; J: TRBJ2-2; D: TRBD2; DNA: TGTGCCAGCAGTGCCGGGGGGGACACCGGGGAGCTGTTTTTT; CDR3: CASSAGGDTGELFF
V: TRBV7-9; size: .; J: TRBJ1-6; D: TRBD1; DNA: TGTGCCAGCAGCTTACAGACAGGGCAGTCCCTGAGTAATTCACCCCTCCACTTT; CDR3: CASSLQTGQSLSNSPLHF
V: TRBV6-6; size: .; J: TRBJ1-2; D: .; DNA: TGTGCCAGCAGTTACGAGGCAAGCGGGGGGAACTATGGCTACACCTTC; CDR3: CASSYEASGGNYGYTF
V: TRBV3-1/TRBV3-2; size: .; J: TRBJ1-2; D: TRBD1; DNA: TGTGCCAGCAGCCCGGGGACAGGGAGGAACTATGGCTACACCTTC; CDR3: CASSPGTGRNYGYTF
V: TRBV7-3; size: .; J: TRBJ2-3; D: .; DNA: TGTGCCAGCAGCTTAACACCCCCAGGCTCTAGCACAGATACGCAGTATTTT; CDR3: CASSLTPPGSSTDTQYF
V: TRBV28; size: .; J: TRBJ2-1; D: TRBD1; DNA: TGTGCCAGCAGTTTCGTCCTGACAGGGGGCTTCAATGAGCAGTTCTTC; CDR3: CASSFVLTGGFNEQFF
V: TRBV6-6; size: once; J: TRBJ2-4; D: TRBD1; DNA: TGTGCCAGCAGTCGCGGACAGGGGGTCGGCATTCAGTACTTC; CDR3: CASSRGQGVGIQYF
V: TRBV19; size: .; J: TRBJ2-6; D: .; DNA: TGTGCCAGTAGTTTCGGCTCTGGGGCCAACGTCCTGACTTTC; CDR3: CASSFGSGANVLTF
V: TRBV6-6; size: .; J: TRBJ2-1; D: TRBD2; DNA: TGTGCCAGCAGCCTCGGGACTAGCGGAAACAATGAGCAGTTCTTC; CDR3: CASSLGTSGNNEQFF
V: TRBV7-9; size: .; J: TRBJ1-6; D: TRBD1; DNA: TGTGCCAGCAGACTTGACAGGGGGAATTCACCCCTCCACTTT; CDR3: CASRLDRGNSPLHF
V: TRBV5-1; size: .; J: TRBJ1-6; D: .; DNA: TGCGCCAGCAGCTTGGGACAGAGAAATTCACCCCTCCACTTT; CDR3: CASSLGQRNSPLHF
V: TRBV5-4; size: once; J: TRBJ1-5; D: TRBD1; DNA: TGTGCCAGCAGCTCCAATCCGGGACAGGCGCAGCCCCAGCATTTT; CDR3: CASSSNPGQAQPQHF
V: TRBV10-1; size: .; J: TRBJ2-5; D: TRBD2; DNA: TGCGCCAGCGAAGGACTAGCCGGCTTCCAAGAGACCCAGTACTTC; CDR3: CASEGLAGFQETQYF
V: TRBV29-1; size: .; J: TRBJ2-1; D: .; DNA: TGCAGCGTTGGCCAGGGCATCACGAATGAGCAGTTCTTC; CDR3: CSVGQGITNEQFF
V: TRBV4-1; size: .; J: TRBJ1-1; D: TRBD1; DNA: TGCGCCAGCAGCCCGTATCACAGGGGTGGAACTGAAGCTTTCTTT; CDR3: CASSPYHRGGTEAFF
V: TRBV7-9; size: .; J: TRBJ2-5; D: .; DNA: TGTGCCAGCAGCCTCGCCCGGGGTTTACAAGAGACCCAGTACTTC; CDR3: CASSLARGLQETQYF
V: TRBV2; size: .; J: TRBJ1-2; D: TRBD1; DNA: TGTGCCAGCAGCGGGACAGGGCGGAACTATGGCTACACCTTC; CDR3: CASSGTGRNYGYTF
V: TRBV7-8; size: .; J: TRBJ2-5; D: TRBD2; DNA: TGTGCCAGCAGTGTCCGTTCCGGGGAGGGACGCACCCAGTACTTC; CDR3: CASSVRSGEGRTQYF
V: TRBV25-1; size: .; J: TRBJ2-3; D: TRBD1; DNA: TGTGCCAGCAGCGCACCGGGACAGGGTTCAGATACGCAGTATTTT; CDR3: CASSAPGQGSDTQYF
V: TRBV28; size: .; J: TRBJ2-1; D: .; DNA: TGTGCCAGCAGTTCGTATAGGGGAGGTGAGCAGTTCTTC; CDR3: CASSSYRGGEQFF
V: TRBV10-2; size: .; J: TRBJ1-2; D: .; DNA: TGCGCCAGCAGGGGAAACGACAGGAACTATGGCTACACCTTC; CDR3: CASRGNDRNYGYTF
V: TRBV5-1; size: .; J: TRBJ2-5; D: TRBD2; DNA: TGCGCCAGCAGCTTTGGTAGCGGGAGAAAGGAGACCCAGTACTTC; CDR3: CASSFGSGRKETQYF
V: TRBV19; size: .; J: TRBJ2-1; D: TRBD1; DNA: TGTGCCAGTAGCCTAGACCGGGACAGCACGTACAATGAGCAGTTCTTC; CDR3: CASSLDRDSTYNEQFF
V: TRBV4-1; size: .; J: TRBJ2-3; D: .; DNA: TGCGCCAGCAGCCAAGATTATGGACTTGGAATAAATACGCAGTATTTT; CDR3: CASSQDYGLGINTQYF
V: TRBV4-1; size: .; J: TRBJ2-1; D: .; DNA: TGCGCCAGCGGCCGGGGCGGCAACAATGAGCAGTTCTTC; CDR3: CASGRGGNNEQFF
V: TRBV25-1; size: .; J: TRBJ2-3; D: TRBD2; DNA: TGTGCCAGCAGTGAGTTAGAGCGGGAAACAGATACGCAGTATTTT; CDR3: CASSELERETDTQYF
V: TRBV4-1; size: few; J: TRBJ2-2; D: TRBD2; DNA: TGCGCCAGCAGCCAAGAATATTTGGGGGGGACCGGGGAGCTGTTTTTT; CDR3: CASSQEYLGGTGELFF
V: TRBV27; size: .; J: TRBJ1-2; D: TRBD1; DNA: TGTGCCAGCAGTTGGGGGACAGGGGGGTTGTATGGCTACACCTTC; CDR3: CASSWGTGGLYGYTF
V: TRBV11-1; size: .; J: TRBJ1-1; D: .; DNA: TGTGCCAGCAGCTGGAAGATGGCGGGAGAAACTTTCTTT; CDR3: CASSWKMAGETFF
V: TRBV7-6; size: .; J: TRBJ1-6; D: .; DNA: TGTGCCAGCAGCTTAGCTGACACCCGCTCCTATAATTCACCCCTCCACTTT; CDR3: CASSLADTRSYNSPLHF
V: TRBV4-3; size: medium-sized; J: TRBJ2-3; D: TRBD2; DNA: TGCGCCAGCAGCTCCGGGGGGGGAGCCAGGGGAGATACGCAGTATTTT; CDR3: CASSSGGGARGDTQYF
V: TRBV9; size: .; J: TRBJ1-2; D: .; DNA: TGTGCCAGCAGCGTAGGACGCGGGAACCTGGGAAACTATGGCTACACCTTC; CDR3: CASSVGRGNLGNYGYTF
V: TRBV5-1; size: .; J: TRBJ2-7; D: .; DNA: TGCGCCAGCAGCACAGGGTTGGCCGGCTACGAGCAGTACTTC; CDR3: CASSTGLAGYEQYF
V: TRBV6-5; size: .; J: TRBJ2-3; D: .; DNA: TGTGCCAGCAGTTACAGCCGAGCGGTACCAGATACGCAGTATTTT; CDR3: CASSYSRAVPDTQYF
V: TRBV11-3; size: .; J: TRBJ2-2; D: TRBD1; DNA: TGTGCCAGCAGCATCCGGACAGGGGTGTTAGGGGAGCTGTTTTTT; CDR3: CASSIRTGVLGELFF
V: TRBV5-8; size: .; J: TRBJ2-5; D: .; DNA: TGTGCCAGCAGCTTGGCGTTTACAGGGAGTTTTGTCGGAGAGACCCAGTACTTC; CDR3: CASSLAFTGSFVGETQYF
V: TRBV12-3/TRBV12-4; size: .; J: TRBJ2-3; D: .; DNA: TGTGCCAGCAGCCGGAGAACAGATACGCAGTATTTT; CDR3: CASSRRTDTQYF
V: TRBV5-1; size: .; J: TRBJ2-2; D: .; DNA: TGCGCCAGCAGAAATCTTATCCTCGGGGCCGGGGAGCTGTTTTTT; CDR3: CASRNLILGAGELFF
V: TRBV27; size: .; J: TRBJ1-2; D: .; DNA: TGTGCCAGCAGTTTATTAGCGGGGGGACTTAACTATGGCTACACCTTC; CDR3: CASSLLAGGLNYGYTF
V: TRBV5-1; size: .; J: TRBJ2-1; D: TRBD2; DNA: TGCGCCAGCAGCCCGGGCGGGGGGGCCTCCTACAATGAGCAGTTCTTC; CDR3: CASSPGGGASYNEQFF
V: TRBV18; size: .; J: TRBJ1-5; D: TRBD1; DNA: TGTGCCAGCTCACCACCCGACAGGGTCAATCAGCCCCAGCATTTT; CDR3: CASSPPDRVNQPQHF
V: TRBV7-9; size: once; J: TRBJ1-1; D: .; DNA: TGTGCCAGCACCCTAGAGAACATGAACACTGAAGCTTTCTTT; CDR3: CASTLENMNTEAFF
V: TRBV7-9; size: .; J: TRBJ1-1; D: TRBD1; DNA: TGTGCCAGCAGCTCATGGACAGGGAAGGAAGCTTTCTTT; CDR3: CASSSWTGKEAFF
V: TRBV5-1; size: .; J: TRBJ1-4; D: .; DNA: TGCGCCAGCAGCTTGACGGGGGTGGGTGAAAAACTGTTTTTT; CDR3: CASSLTGVGEKLFF
V: TRBV28; size: .; J: TRBJ1-2; D: .; DNA: TGTGCCAGCAGTTTAAGGGAGCGAGGCTACACCTTC; CDR3: CASSLRERGYTF
V: TRBV5-4; size: .; J: TRBJ1-1; D: .; DNA: TGTGCCAGCAGCCCCGATTCGTTGGGCAACACTGAAGCTTTCTTT; CDR3: CASSPDSLGNTEAFF
V: TRBV18; size: .; J: TRBJ2-3; D: TRBD2; DNA: TGTGCCAGCTCACCTAGCGGGAGTACGACAGATACGCAGTATTTT; CDR3: CASSPSGSTTDTQYF
V: TRBV21-1; size: .; J: TRBJ1-5; D: .; DNA: TGTGCCAGCAGACTCAACAGGGGAGGCAATCAGCCCCAGCATTTT; CDR3: CASRLNRGGNQPQHF
V: TRBV3-1/TRBV3-2; size: .; J: TRBJ2-5; D: .; DNA: TGTGCCAGCAGCGAACTGAAGCCGGGTTCGGAGACCCAGTACTTC; CDR3: CASSELKPGSETQYF